Below are 10 T cell receptor beta chains sequenced from a single sample in a study of Graves' ophthalmopathy and Graves' hyperthyroidism. The authors amplified TCR beta CDR3 regions from RNA transcripts. The library came from an HTBI-primed first-round RT-PCR and a second-round multiplex PCR. TCRdb redid the calling of the multiplex PCR reads with MiXCR, one entry per CDR3 protein. The repertoire holds 680,000 or so distinct CDR3 sequences, 20% to 25% seen once, with roughly 6.9% in the top ten. Sample: peripheral blood. These receptor sequences come from a woman in her late teens or twenties with stable Graves' hyperthyroidism. Some clones in this sample may be carry-over from other donors' samples.

This clonotype was picked up many times. V is TRBV2 and J is TRBJ2-2; 7 bases match TRBD1. The CDR3 is made up of 15 amino acids. Trimming cost V 6 bases and J 2 bases; bases outside gene matches: 6. The germline V gene encodes CDR1 SNHLY and CDR2 FYNNEI. The CDR3 coding sequence is TGTGCCAGCAGCAGGGACAGAACCAACACCGGGGAGCTGTTTTTT. It codes for CASSRDRTNTGELFF.

This rearrangement joins TRBV12-3 or TRBV12-4 to TRBJ2-7, with 9 bases fitting TRBD2. V shed 5 bases and J 3 bases; nucleotides not matched to a gene: 11. CDR3 length: 16 residues. The CDR3 nucleotides are TGTGCCAGCAGTCCCCCGAGGGGAGCGGGGGGCTACGAGCAGTACTTC. Its translation: CASSPPRGAGGYEQYF.

The sample holds a few counts of this clonotype. V usage is TRBV27 and J usage is TRBJ2-5; D is perhaps TRBD2 (5 bases). Per germline, CDR1 MNHEY and CDR2 SMNVEV (reference sequence). CDR3 length: 14 amino acids. The V gene lost 6 bases and the J gene lost 5 bases, with 16 bases spanning the gap. The DNA of the CDR3 is TGTGCCAGCAGCTCCCCGTTAGCGTTCGAGACCCAGTACTTC. Its protein is CASSSPLAFETQYF.

This clonotype was counted many times. V usage is TRBV12-3 or TRBV12-4 and J usage is TRBJ1-1; a possible D gene is TRBD1 (5 bases). The germline V and J ends were trimmed by 8 bases and 4 bases, with 8 bases remaining between them. The CDR3 is 11 amino acids. In DNA form, the CDR3 reads TGTGCCAGCGGGGGGATCACTGAAGCTTTCTTT. It yields the protein CASGGITEAFF.

Many counts were recorded for this clonotype. The chain combines TRBV12-3 or TRBV12-4 with TRBJ1-1; D may be TRBD1 (5 bases). Deletions cut 6 bases from V and 1 base from J, with 9 bases between. The CDR3 length is 13 residues. For the CDR3, the DNA is TGTGCCAGCAGAGCGACAGCGAACACTGAAGCTTTCTTT. As protein: CASRATANTEAFF.

This clonotype occurred many times. The rearrangement uses TRBV6-2 or TRBV6-3 and TRBJ2-6; tentative D call: TRBD1 (6 bases). This CDR3 spans 16 amino acids. V was cut by 1 base and J by 0 bases, with 7 bases left in between. Germline CDR1 reads MNHEY; CDR2 reads SVGEGT. The CDR3, as DNA: TGTGCCAGCAGTTACTTAGGGGGCTCTGGGGCCAACGTCCTGACTTTC. Encoded protein: CASSYLGGSGANVLTF.

This chain joins TRBV5-6 and TRBJ1-6, with a possible D match to TRBD1 (5 bases). The V end lost 0 bases, the J end lost 11 bases, and 15 bases lay between the germline ends. CDR1 and CDR2 from the germline V gene are SGHDT and YYEEEE. The CDR3 covers 15 residues. DNA for the CDR3: TGTGCCAGCAGCTTGGTAGCCGGTACGGGGGCACCCCTCCACTTT. This sequence encodes CASSLVAGTGAPLHF. Combining the CDR3 with reference TRBV5-6 and TRBJ1-6 gives the whole variable domain DAGVTQSPTHLIKTRGQQVTLRCSPKSGHDTVSWYQQALGQGPQFIFQYYEEEERQRGNFPDRFSGHQFPNYSSELNVNALLLGDSALYLCASSLVAGTGAPLHFGNGTRLTVT.

V and J are TRBV6-1 and TRBJ1-2; D gene uncertain. This CDR3 is built from 15 residues. Deletions cut 6 bases from V and 2 bases from J, with 16 bases between. The germline gives CDR1 MNHNS, CDR2 SASEGT. The CDR3, as DNA: TGTGCCAGCAGGCCTCGCCCGGAACGAAACTATGGCTACACCTTC. Its translation is CASRPRPERNYGYTF.

This clonotype was picked up many times. The chain links TRBV2 to TRBJ2-5; D may be TRBD1 (5 bases). Germline CDR1 SNHLY, CDR2 FYNNEI. V was pared by 7 bases and J by 3 bases, with 12 bases between. The CDR3 totals 13 residues. The CDR3 coding sequence is TGTGCCAGCATAAGGGGTAGAGAAGAGACCCAGTACTTC. It encodes CASIRGREETQYF.

Ten or more counts support this clonotype. This chain connects TRBV6-4 to TRBJ2-5, with TRBD2 as a possible D gene (6 bases). The CDR3 is made up of 14 amino acids. Trimming pared 5 bases from V and 3 bases from J, leaving 13 bases between. Germline V lookup: CDR1 MRHNA, CDR2 SNTAGT. The CDR3 region has the DNA TGTGCCAGCAGTAACCGCCCGGGGGAAGAGACCCAGTACTTC. As protein: CASSNRPGEETQYF.